What follows describes a single T cell receptor beta chain. The antigen remains undetermined. This sample was included in a study of graft-versus-host responses after intestinal transplantation. About the research overall: Transplant types were multivisceral, liver-intestinal, or isolated intestinal. Each patient got anti-thymocyte globulin induction, then tacrolimus and steroids for roughly 3 years.

Using immunoSEQ multiplex PCR, the repertoire was profiled, and TCRdb retains in-frame clones only, with some absent. The sample lists fewer than 90,000 clones; less than 95% were seen once. Study-wide results and limits: Within the allografts of patients who had graft-donor T cell macrochimerism, graft-versus-host to host-versus-graft clonal ratios were high. GvH clones appeared in recipient marrow, some first in ileum or blood.

V dropped 1 base and J dropped 0 bases, with 4 bases sitting between them. The CDR3 is 15 amino acids. CDR1 and CDR2 (germline): LNHDA, SQIVND (reference sequence). The source is a human donor who was the organ donor for an intestinal transplant. The chain combines TRBV19 with TRBJ1-6; D is ambiguous. The material was unstimulated CD4+ T cells sorted from spleen or lymph node cells, obtained before transplant. The CDR3 DNA follows: TGTGCCAGTAGTATAGGGGGCTCCTATAATTCACCCCTCCACTTT. It codes for CASSIGGSYNSPLHF. Complete variable domain (other parts from reference TRBV19 and TRBJ1-6): DGGITQSPKYLFRKEGQNVTLSCEQNLNHDAMYWYRQDPGQGLRLIYYSQIVNDFQKGDIAEGYSVSREKKESFPLTVTSAQKNPTAFYLCASSIGGSYNSPLHFGNGTRLTVT.